Following are 9 T cell receptor beta chains from one sample sequenced in a study of blood T cell repertoires in COVID-19. Produced via immunoSEQ multiplex PCR; TCRdb's table is partial and in-frame only. The table includes about 260,000 clones, approximately 85% detected once. The sequenced sample was PBMCs or T cells enriched from blood (not recorded which). The receptors were gathered from a woman aged 45-65 years who had recovered from COVID-19.

The genes are TRBV15 and TRBJ1-1; TRBD1 matches 7 bases. The CDR3 totals 16 residues. Trimming at V came to 0 bases and at J to 6 bases, leaving 10 bases not matched to a gene. Germline V gene data show CDR1 as LNHNV and CDR2 as YYDKDF (reference sequence). CDR3 sequence reads: CATSRDQGELGAEAFF. The CDR3 DNA follows: TGTGCCACCAGCAGAGATCAGGGGGAGCTTGGGGCTGAAGCTTTCTTT.

This clone has more than one count but fewer than ten. The CDR3 region is CALGGVDRAAYGYTF. The CDR3 DNA sequence: TGTGCCCTCGGGGGGGTCGATAGGGCGGCCTATGGCTACACCTTC. The chain couples TRBV28 to TRBJ1-2; D may be TRBD1 (5 bases). The CDR3 contains 15 residues. Germline CDR1 reads MDHEN; CDR2 reads SYDVKM. The V and J ends lost 11 bases and 4 bases respectively, with 23 bases between them.

The V gene is TRBV23-1, the J gene TRBJ1-1; D uncertain. TRBV23-1 qualifies as an ORF whose function is uncertain. The CDR3 contains 12 residues. V lost 4 bases and J 8 bases, leaving 11 bases between the germline ends. This chain's CDR3 is CASSPGMAEAFF. CDR3 bases: TGCGCCAGCAGTCCGGGGATGGCGGAAGCTTTCTTT.

This sequence joins TRBV11-2 and TRBJ2-7; no reliable D call. From germline, CDR1 is SGHAT and CDR2 FQNNGV. Trimming removed 4 bases at V and 0 bases at J, with 4 bases between. The CDR3 has 12 amino acids. The CDR3 nucleotides read TGTGCCAGCAGCTCTCTCTCCTACGAGCAGTACTTC. Amino acids: CASSSLSYEQYF.

This rearrangement joins TRBV6-5 to TRBJ1-6; D ambiguous. The ends were cut back, 7 bases at V and 9 bases at J, with 10 bases in the middle. This CDR3 is 12 amino acids long. Per germline, CDR1 MNHEY and CDR2 SVGAGI. CDR3 protein: CASTSPGSPLHF. CDR3 coding DNA: TGTGCCAGCACCTCCCCGGGTTCACCCCTCCACTTT.

This clone was seen just once. This rearrangement joins TRBV19 to TRBJ1-4; 7 bases align to TRBD1. V lost 5 bases, J lost 6 bases, and 12 bases stayed unmatched. CDR1 and CDR2 from the germline V gene are LNHDA and SQIVND (reference sequence). This CDR3 is built from 16 residues. The CDR3 region is CASSVQGGRADEKLFF. CDR3 DNA sequence: TGTGCCAGTAGTGTCCAGGGGGGCCGGGCAGATGAAAAACTGTTTTTT.

This clone has more than one count but fewer than ten. The chain couples TRBV7-9 to TRBJ2-1; TRBD2 matches 8 bases. CDR1 and CDR2 from the germline V gene are SEHNR and FQNEAQ (reference sequence). The CDR3 runs 16 residues. V lost 5 bases, J lost 9 bases, and 15 bases stayed unmatched. The DNA for the CDR3 is TGTGCCAGCAGCCCCTTCGGGGAGCGGGAGCTCGGTGAGCAGTTCTTC. Its protein product is CASSPFGERELGEQFF.

The chain couples TRBV25-1 to TRBJ1-6, with TRBD1 matching over 11 bases. V lost 3 bases and J lost 10; bases outside the gene matches: 11. The CDR3 extends over 17 amino acids. Germline CDR1 reads MGHDK; CDR2 reads SYGVNS. CDR3 coding DNA: TGTGCCAGCAGTGACATGGCGGGACAGGGGGTCAGATCACCCCTCCACTTT. Translated, it gives CASSDMAGQGVRSPLHF. The variable domain in full, completed from reference TRBV25-1 and TRBJ1-6, reads EADIYQTPRYLVIGTGKKITLECSQTMGHDKMYWYQQDPGMELHLIHYSYGVNSTEKGDLSSESTVSRIRTEHFPLTLESARPSHTSQYLCASSDMAGQGVRSPLHFGNGTRLTVT.

The chain uses TRBV27 and TRBJ2-1; D unresolved. CDR1 MNHEY and CDR2 SMNVEV come from the germline V gene (reference sequence). V was pared by 11 bases and J by 7 bases, with 12 bases between. The CDR3 runs to 11 residues. CDR3 sequence (DNA): TGTGCCTCCCTAGGCGTAAATGAGCAGTTCTTC. Amino acids: CASLGVNEQFF.